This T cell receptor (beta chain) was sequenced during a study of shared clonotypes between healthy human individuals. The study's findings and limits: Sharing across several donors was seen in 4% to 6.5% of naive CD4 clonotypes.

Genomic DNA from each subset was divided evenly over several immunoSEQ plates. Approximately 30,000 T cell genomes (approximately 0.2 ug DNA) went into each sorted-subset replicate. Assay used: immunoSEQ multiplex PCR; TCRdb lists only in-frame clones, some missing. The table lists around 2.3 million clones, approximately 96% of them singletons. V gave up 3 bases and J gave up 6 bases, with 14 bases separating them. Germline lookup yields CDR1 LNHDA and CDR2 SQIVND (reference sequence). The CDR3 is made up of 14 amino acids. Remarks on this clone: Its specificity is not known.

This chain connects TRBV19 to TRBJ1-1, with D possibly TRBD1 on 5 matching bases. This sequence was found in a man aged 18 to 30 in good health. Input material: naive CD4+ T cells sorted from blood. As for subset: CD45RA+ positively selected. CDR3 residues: CASSINPGRSEAFF. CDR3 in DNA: TGTGCCAGTAGTATCAACCCGGGACGGTCTGAAGCTTTCTTT.